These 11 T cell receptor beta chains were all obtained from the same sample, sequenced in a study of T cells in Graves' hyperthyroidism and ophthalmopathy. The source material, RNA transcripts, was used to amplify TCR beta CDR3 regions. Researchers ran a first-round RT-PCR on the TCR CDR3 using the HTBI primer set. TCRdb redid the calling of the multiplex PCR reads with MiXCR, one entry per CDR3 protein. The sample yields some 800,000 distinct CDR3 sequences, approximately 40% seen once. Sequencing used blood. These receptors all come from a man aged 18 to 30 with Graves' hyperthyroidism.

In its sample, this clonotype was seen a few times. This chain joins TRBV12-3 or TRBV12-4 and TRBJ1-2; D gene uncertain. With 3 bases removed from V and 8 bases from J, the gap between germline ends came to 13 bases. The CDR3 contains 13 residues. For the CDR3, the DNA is TGTGCCAGCAGTTTCCCGGGGAATGTCGGCTACACCTTC. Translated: CASSFPGNVGYTF.

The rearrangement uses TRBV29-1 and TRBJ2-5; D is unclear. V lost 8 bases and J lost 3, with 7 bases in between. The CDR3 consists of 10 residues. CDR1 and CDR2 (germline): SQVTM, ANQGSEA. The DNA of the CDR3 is TGCAGCAGGCCGGAAGAGACCCAGTACTTC. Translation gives CSRPEETQYF.

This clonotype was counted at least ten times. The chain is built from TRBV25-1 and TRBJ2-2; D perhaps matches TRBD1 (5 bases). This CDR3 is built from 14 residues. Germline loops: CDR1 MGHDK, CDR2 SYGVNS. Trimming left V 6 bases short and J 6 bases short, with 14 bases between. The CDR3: CASRGSGSAGELFF. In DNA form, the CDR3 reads TGTGCCAGCAGGGGTTCAGGGTCTGCCGGGGAGCTGTTTTTT.

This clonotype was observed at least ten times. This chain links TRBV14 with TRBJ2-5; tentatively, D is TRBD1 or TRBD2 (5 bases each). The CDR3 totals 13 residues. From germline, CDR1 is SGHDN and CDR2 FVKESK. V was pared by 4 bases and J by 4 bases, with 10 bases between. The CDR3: CASSPWGTETQYF. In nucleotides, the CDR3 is TGTGCCAGCAGCCCCTGGGGGACAGAGACCCAGTACTTC. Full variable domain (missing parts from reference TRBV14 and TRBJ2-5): EAGVTQFPSHSVIEKGQTVTLRCDPISGHDNLYWYRRVMGKEIKFLLHFVKESKQDESGMPNNRFLAERTGGTYSTLKVQPAELEDSGVYFCASSPWGTETQYFGPGTRLLVL.

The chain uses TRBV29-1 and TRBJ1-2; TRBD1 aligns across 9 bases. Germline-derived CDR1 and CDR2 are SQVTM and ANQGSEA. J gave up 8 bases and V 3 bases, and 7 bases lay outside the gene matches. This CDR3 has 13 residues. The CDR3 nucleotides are TGCAGCGTTGACAGGACAGGGGTGGAAGGCTACACCTTC. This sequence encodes CSVDRTGVEGYTF.

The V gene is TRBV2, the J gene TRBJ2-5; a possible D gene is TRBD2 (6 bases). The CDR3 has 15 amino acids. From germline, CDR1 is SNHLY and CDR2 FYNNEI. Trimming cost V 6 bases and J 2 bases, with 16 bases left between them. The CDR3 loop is CASSSPGGVQETQYF. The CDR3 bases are TGTGCCAGCAGCTCCCCCGGCGGGGTACAAGAGACCCAGTACTTC.

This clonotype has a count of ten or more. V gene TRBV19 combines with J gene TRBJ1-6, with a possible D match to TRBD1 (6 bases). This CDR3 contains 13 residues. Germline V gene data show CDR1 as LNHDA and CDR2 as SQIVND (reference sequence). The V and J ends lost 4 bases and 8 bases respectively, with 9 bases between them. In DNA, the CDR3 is TGTGCCAGTAGTACAACAGGGTATTCACCCCTCCACTTT. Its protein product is CASSTTGYSPLHF.

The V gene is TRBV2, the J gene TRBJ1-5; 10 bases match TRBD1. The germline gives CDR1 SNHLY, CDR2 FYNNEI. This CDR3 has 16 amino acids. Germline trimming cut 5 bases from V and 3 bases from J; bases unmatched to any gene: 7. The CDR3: CASSHRDRGNNQPQHF. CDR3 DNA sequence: TGTGCCAGCAGTCACCGGGACAGGGGTAACAATCAGCCCCAGCATTTT.

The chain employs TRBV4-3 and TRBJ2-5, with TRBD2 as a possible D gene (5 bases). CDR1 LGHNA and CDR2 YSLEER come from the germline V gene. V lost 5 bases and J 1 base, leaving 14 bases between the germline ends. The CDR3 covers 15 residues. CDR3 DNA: TGCGCCAGCAGCACTGGACGAGGGTTCCAAGAGACCCAGTACTTC. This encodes CASSTGRGFQETQYF.

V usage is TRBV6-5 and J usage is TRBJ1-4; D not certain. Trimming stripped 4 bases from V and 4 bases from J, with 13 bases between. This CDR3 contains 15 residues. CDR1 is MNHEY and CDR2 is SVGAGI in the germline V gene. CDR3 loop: CASSWSGQVNEKLFF. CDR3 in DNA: TGTGCCAGCAGTTGGAGTGGGCAGGTTAATGAAAAACTGTTTTTT.

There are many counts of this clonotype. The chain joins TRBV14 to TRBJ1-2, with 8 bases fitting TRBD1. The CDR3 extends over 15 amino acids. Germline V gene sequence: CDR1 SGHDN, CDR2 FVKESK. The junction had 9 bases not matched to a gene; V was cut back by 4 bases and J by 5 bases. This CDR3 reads CASSLFGQGEYGYTF. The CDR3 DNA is TGTGCCAGCAGCCTATTCGGACAGGGTGAATATGGCTACACCTTC.